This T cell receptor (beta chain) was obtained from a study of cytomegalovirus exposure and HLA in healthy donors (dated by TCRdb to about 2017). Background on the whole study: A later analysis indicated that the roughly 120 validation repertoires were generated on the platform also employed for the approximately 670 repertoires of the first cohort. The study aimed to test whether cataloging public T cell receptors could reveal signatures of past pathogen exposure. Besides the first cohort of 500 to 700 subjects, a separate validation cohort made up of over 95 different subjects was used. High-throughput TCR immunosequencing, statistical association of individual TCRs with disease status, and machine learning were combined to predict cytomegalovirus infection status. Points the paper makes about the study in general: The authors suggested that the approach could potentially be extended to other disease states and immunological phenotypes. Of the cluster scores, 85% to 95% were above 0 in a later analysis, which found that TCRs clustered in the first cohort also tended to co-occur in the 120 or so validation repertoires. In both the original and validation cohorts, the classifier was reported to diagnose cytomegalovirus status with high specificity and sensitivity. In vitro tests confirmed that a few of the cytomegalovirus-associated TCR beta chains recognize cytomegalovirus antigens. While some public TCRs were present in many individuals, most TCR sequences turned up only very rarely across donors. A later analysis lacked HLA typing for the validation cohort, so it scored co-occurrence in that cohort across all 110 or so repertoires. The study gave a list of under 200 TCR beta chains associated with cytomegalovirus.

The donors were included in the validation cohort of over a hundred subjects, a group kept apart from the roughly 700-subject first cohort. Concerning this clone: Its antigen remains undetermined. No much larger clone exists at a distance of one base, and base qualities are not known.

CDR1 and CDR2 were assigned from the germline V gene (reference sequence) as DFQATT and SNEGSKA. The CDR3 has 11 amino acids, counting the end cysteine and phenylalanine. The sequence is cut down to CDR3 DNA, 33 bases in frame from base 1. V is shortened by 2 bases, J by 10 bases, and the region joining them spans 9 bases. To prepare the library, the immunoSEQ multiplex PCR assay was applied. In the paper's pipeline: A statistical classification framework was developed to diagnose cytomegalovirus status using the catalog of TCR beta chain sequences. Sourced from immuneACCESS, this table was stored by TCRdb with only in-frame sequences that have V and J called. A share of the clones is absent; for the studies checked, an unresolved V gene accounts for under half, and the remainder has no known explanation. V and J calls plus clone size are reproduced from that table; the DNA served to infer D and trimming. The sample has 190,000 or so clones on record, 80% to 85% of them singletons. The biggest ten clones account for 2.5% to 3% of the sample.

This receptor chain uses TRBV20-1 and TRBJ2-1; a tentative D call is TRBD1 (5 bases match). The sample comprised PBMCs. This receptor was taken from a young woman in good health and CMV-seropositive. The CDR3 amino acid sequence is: CSARKGIEQFF. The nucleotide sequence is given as TGCAGTGCTAGAAAGGGGATCGAGCAGTTCTTC.